The present entry profiles one TCR beta chain with its context. This entry is derived from a study of T cell changes during pregnancy in multiple sclerosis. The V gene end was trimmed by 6 bases and the J gene end by 4 bases; junction bases not matched to a gene: 8. The CDR3 consists of 14 residues. Germline CDR1 reads SQVTM; CDR2 reads ANQGSEA. TCRdb's table, derived via immunoSEQ multiplex PCR, lists solely in-frame clones and lacks some. The sample holds about 69,000 clones, approximately 92% seen once. The V call is TRBV29-1, the J call TRBJ2-7; TRBD2 agrees at 11 bases. Material: peripheral blood, obtained in the third trimester of pregnancy. The clonotype was recovered from a female donor in good health, enrolled as a control in a pregnancy study. The CDR3 coding sequence is TGCAGCGTCGTTACTAGCGGGAGTTATTACGAGCAGTACTTC. Its translation is CSVVTSGSYYEQYF.